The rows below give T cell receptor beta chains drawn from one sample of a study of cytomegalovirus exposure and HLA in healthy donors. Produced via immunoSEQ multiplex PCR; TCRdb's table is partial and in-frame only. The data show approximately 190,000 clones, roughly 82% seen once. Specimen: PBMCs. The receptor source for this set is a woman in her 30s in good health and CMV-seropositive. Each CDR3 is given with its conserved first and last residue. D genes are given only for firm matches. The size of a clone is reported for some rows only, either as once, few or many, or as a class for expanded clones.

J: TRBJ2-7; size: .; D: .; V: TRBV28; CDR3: CASSLRSVWREQYF; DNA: TGTGCCAGCAGTTTACGATCGGTGTGGAGGGAGCAGTACTTC
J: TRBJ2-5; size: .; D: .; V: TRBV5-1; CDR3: CASTPQTGGETQYF; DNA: TGCGCCAGCACCCCCCAGACAGGTGGAGAGACCCAGTACTTC
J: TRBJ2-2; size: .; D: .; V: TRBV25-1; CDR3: CASSQGGWTGELFF; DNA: TGTGCCAGCAGTCAAGGCGGATGGACCGGGGAGCTGTTTTTT
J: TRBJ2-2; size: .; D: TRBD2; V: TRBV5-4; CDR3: CASSPTSGSLYTGELFF; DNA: TGTGCCAGCAGCCCGACTAGCGGGAGTTTGTACACCGGGGAGCTGTTTTTT
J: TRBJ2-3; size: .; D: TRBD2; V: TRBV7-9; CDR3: CASSLQGLAGGLSTDTQYF; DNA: TGTGCCAGCAGCTTACAGGGACTAGCGGGAGGCCTTAGCACAGATACGCAGTATTTT
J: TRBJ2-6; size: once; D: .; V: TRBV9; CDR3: CASSVGTASGANVLTF; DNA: TGTGCCAGCAGCGTAGGGACAGCCTCTGGGGCCAACGTCCTGACTTTC
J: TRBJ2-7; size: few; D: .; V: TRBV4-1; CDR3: CASSQGIAYEQYF; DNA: TGCGCCAGCAGCCAGGGCATAGCCTACGAGCAGTACTTC
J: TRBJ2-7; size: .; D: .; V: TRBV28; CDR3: CASSPSAAGRHEQYF; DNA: TGTGCCAGCAGCCCCTCGGCGGCAGGGAGGCACGAGCAGTACTTC
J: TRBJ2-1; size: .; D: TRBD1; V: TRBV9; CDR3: CASSAGTGISYYNEQFF; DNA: TGTGCCAGCAGCGCGGGGACAGGCATTTCCTACTACAATGAGCAGTTCTTC
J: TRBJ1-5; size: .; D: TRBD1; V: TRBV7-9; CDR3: CASSPGTDFQPQHF; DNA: TGTGCCAGCAGCCCAGGGACAGATTTTCAGCCCCAGCATTTT
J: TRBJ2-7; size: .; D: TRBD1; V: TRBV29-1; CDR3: CSVTGESYEQYF; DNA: TGCAGCGTTACAGGGGAAAGCTACGAGCAGTACTTC
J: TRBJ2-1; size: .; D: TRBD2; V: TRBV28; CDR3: CASSSPSGRATHYNEQFF; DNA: TGTGCCAGCAGTAGTCCTAGCGGGAGAGCAACCCATTACAATGAGCAGTTCTTC
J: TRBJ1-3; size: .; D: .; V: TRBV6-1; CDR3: CASEQGLGSGNTIYF; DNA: TGTGCCAGCGAACAGGGTCTCGGCTCTGGAAACACCATATATTTT
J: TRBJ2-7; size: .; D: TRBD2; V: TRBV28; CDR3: CASRPRTSGDQYF; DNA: TGTGCCAGCAGACCTCGGACTAGCGGCGATCAGTACTTC
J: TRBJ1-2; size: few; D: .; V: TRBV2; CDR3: CASSGLTNYGYTF; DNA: TGTGCCAGCAGTGGACTCACCAACTATGGCTACACCTTC
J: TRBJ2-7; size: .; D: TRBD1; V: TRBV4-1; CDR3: CASSQLGQTYEQYF; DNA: TGCGCCAGCAGCCAATTGGGACAGACATACGAGCAGTACTTC
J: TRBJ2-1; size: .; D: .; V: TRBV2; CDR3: CASSSILRYNEQFF; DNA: TGTGCCAGCAGTTCCATTCTCAGGTACAATGAGCAGTTCTTC
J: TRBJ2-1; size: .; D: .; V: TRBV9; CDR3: CASGGVAGEQFF; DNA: TGTGCCAGCGGCGGGGTGGCGGGTGAGCAGTTCTTC
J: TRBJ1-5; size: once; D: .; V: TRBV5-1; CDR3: CASSLERPDQPQHF; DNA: TGCGCCAGCAGCTTGGAACGCCCGGATCAGCCCCAGCATTTT
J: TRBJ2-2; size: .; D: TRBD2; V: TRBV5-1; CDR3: CASSLAVTSGRGTGELFF; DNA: TGCGCCAGCAGCTTGGCCGTGACTAGCGGGAGAGGGACCGGGGAGCTGTTTTTT
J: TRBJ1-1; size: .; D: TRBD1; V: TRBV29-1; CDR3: CSVGTRDSGSLNTEAFF; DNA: TGCAGCGTTGGGACCCGGGACAGCGGTTCCTTGAACACTGAAGCTTTCTTT
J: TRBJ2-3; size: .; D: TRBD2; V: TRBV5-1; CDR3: CASSLVAGLAPTDTQYF; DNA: TGCGCCAGCAGCTTGGTTGCGGGACTAGCTCCCACAGATACGCAGTATTTT
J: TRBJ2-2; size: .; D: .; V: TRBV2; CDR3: CASREQRVNTGELFF; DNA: TGTGCCAGCAGAGAGCAGCGAGTTAACACCGGGGAGCTGTTTTTT
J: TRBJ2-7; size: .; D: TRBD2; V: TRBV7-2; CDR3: CASSPWTSGTPYEQYF; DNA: TGTGCCAGCAGCCCGTGGACTAGCGGGACCCCCTACGAGCAGTACTTC